The 32 T cell receptor beta chains reported below all come from one sample, sequenced in a study of regulatory T cells in long-lasting Graves disease. The sample's time point: persistent/refractory GD, antithyroid drugs over 5 years with positive TRAb. Scientists built the TCR library using RNA that was extracted from PBMCs. CDR3 regions were amplified by Arm-PCR using iRepertoire HTBI primers to build TCR beta libraries. From the multiplex PCR reads, TCRdb called clonotypes with MiXCR, one entry per CDR3 protein. The table includes around 510,000 distinct CDR3 sequences, around 21% detected once. The sequences come from peripheral blood mononuclear cells (PBMCs), collected when the disease was refractory, from a patient treated with antithyroid drugs. All receptors derive from a female donor with Graves disease.

The chain combines TRBV9 with TRBJ2-7; 7 nucleotides agree with TRBD2. CDR1 and CDR2 from the germline V gene are SGDLS and YYNGEE. The CDR3 is 14 residues long. Trimming removed 0 bases from V and 9 bases from J; junction bases left unmatched: 9. The CDR3 protein is CASSVGDSPGGQYF. CDR3 coding DNA: TGTGCCAGCAGCGTAGGCGACTCCCCGGGGGGGCAGTACTTC. Supplemented by reference TRBV9 and TRBJ2-7, the full variable domain reads DSGVTQTPKHLITATGQRVTLRCSPRSGDLSVYWYQQSLDQGLQFLIQYYNGEERAKGNILERFSAQQFPDLHSELNLSSLELGDSALYFCASSVGDSPGGQYFGPGTRLTVT.

The chain recombines TRBV6-1 with TRBJ1-2; no clear D. Per the germline V gene, CDR1 is MNHNS and CDR2 is SASEGT. The CDR3 runs 14 residues. The V gene lost 6 bases and the J gene lost 5 bases, with 16 bases spanning the gap. CDR3 DNA: TGTGCCAGCAGAAAAAGTAGTGCAAGTTATGGCTACACCTTC. This sequence encodes CASRKSSASYGYTF.

This clonotype appeared many times. The chain recombines TRBV6-1 with TRBJ2-7; 7 nucleotides agree with TRBD1. J was trimmed by 0 bases and V by 7 bases; bases with no gene match: 9. The CDR3 spans 15 residues. CDR1 is MNHNS and CDR2 is SASEGT in the germline V gene. The CDR3 here is CASKAFRGSSYEQYF. The DNA for the CDR3 is TGTGCCAGCAAAGCATTCAGGGGGAGCTCCTACGAGCAGTACTTC.

This clonotype was detected many times. The V and J genes are TRBV7-2 and TRBJ2-7; tentatively, D is TRBD1 (5 bases). This CDR3 region has 14 residues. Trimming took off 5 bases at V and 1 base at J, with 12 bases between the two ends. Germline CDR1 reads SGHTA; CDR2 reads FQGNSA. The CDR3 region has the DNA TGTGCCAGCAGCCGCGGACGGACATCCTACGAGCAGTACTTC. It is translated as CASSRGRTSYEQYF.

This sequence joins TRBV5-1 and TRBJ1-4; D possibly corresponds to TRBD1 (5 bases). CDR1 is SGHRS, CDR2 YFSETQ, per germline. The CDR3 length is 15 residues. The V end lost 0 bases, the J end lost 6 bases, and 12 bases lay between the germline ends. The CDR3 region is CASSLVGDGYEKLFF. DNA for the CDR3: TGCGCCAGCAGCTTGGTTGGGGACGGGTATGAAAAACTGTTTTTT.

This clonotype was seen repeatedly, ten times or more. The chain has TRBV6-1 and TRBJ1-4; no clear D gene. The V end lost 3 bases, the J end lost 3 bases, and 14 bases lay between the germline ends. The CDR3 runs to 16 residues. Germline-derived CDR1 and CDR2 are MNHNS and SASEGT. The CDR3 nucleotides are TGTGCCAGCAGTGATATCCCACTTGGCTCTAATGAAAAACTGTTTTTT. Its translation: CASSDIPLGSNEKLFF.

This clonotype has more than one count but fewer than ten. A read error may be the cause here, since a much bigger clone is one base away. This rearrangement joins TRBV6-4 to TRBJ1-4; a possible D gene is TRBD1 (5 bases). Germline V gives CDR1 MRHNA, CDR2 SNTAGT. The CDR3 runs 16 residues. This CDR3 is CASSAGTDTTNEKPFF. The CDR3 region has the DNA TGTGCCAGCAGTGCGGGGACCGACACAACTAATGAAAAACCGTTTTTT.

For this clonotype: This clone may be a read error of a much larger clone one base away. The chain recombines TRBV2 with TRBJ2-2; TRBD2 is a possible D gene (6 bases). Germline values: CDR1 SNHLY, CDR2 FYNNEI. Trimming took 1 base from V and 10 from J, leaving 16 bases between them. The CDR3 length is 15 residues. The CDR3 loop is CASSEGWGVAVELFF. The DNA of the CDR3 is TGTGCCAGCAGTGAAGGATGGGGGGTTGCCGTGGAGCTGTTTTTT.

This clonotype was counted at least ten times. The chain joins TRBV3-1 to TRBJ1-5; no reliable D call. This CDR3 has 14 amino acids. The V gene lost 1 base and the J gene lost 5 bases, with 9 bases spanning the gap. CDR1 LGHDT and CDR2 YNNKEL come from the germline V gene (reference sequence). The CDR3 here is CASSQGQAYQPQHF. The CDR3 DNA sequence: TGTGCCAGCAGCCAAGGGCAGGCTTATCAGCCCCAGCATTTT. The full variable domain, rest sourced from reference TRBV3-1 and TRBJ1-5, is DTAVSQTPKYLVTQMGNDKSIKCEQNLGHDTMYWYKQDSKKFLKIMFSYNNKELIINETVPNRFSPKSPDKAHLNLHINSLELGDSAVYFCASSQGQAYQPQHFGDGTRLSIL.

This clonotype is a singleton in its sample. The rearrangement joins TRBV4-1 to TRBJ2-3; the D is unclear. Deletions cut 1 base from V and 5 bases from J, with 10 bases between. The CDR3 is made up of 14 amino acids. CDR1 MGHRA and CDR2 YSYEKL come from the germline V gene. CDR3 nucleotide sequence: TGCGCCAGCAGCCAAGTGGCGACGGGAGATACGCAGTATTTT. Translation gives CASSQVATGDTQYF.

This clonotype has just a few counts. J is TRBJ1-1 and V is TRBV6-2 or TRBV6-3; a possible D gene is TRBD1 (5 bases). CDR1 and CDR2 (germline): MNHEY, SVGEGT. The CDR3 totals 13 residues. V lost 2 bases to trimming and J lost 5 bases, with 9 bases between them. CDR3 protein: CASSYLPGTEAFF. The CDR3 DNA is TGTGCCAGCAGTTACCTCCCAGGGACTGAAGCTTTCTTT.

This chain uses TRBV5-4 with TRBJ2-2; D unclear. V lost 4 bases and J 4 bases, leaving 8 bases between the germline ends. CDR3 length equals 13 residues. Germline values: CDR1 SGHNT, CDR2 YYREEE (reference sequence). Here the CDR3 reads CASSKHSTGELFF. The CDR3 region has the DNA TGTGCCAGCAGCAAACATAGCACCGGGGAGCTGTTTTTT.

This clonotype was observed a handful of times. The chain recombines TRBV4-1 with TRBJ1-1; D might be TRBD1 (5 bases). This CDR3 has 15 residues. V shed 1 base and J shed 5 bases, with 14 bases lying between them. Germline assignment: CDR1 MGHRA and CDR2 YSYEKL. Here the CDR3 DNA reads TGCGCCAGCAGCCAAGGAAGGGGCCGGAGGACTGAAGCTTTCTTT. Its protein is CASSQGRGRRTEAFF.

The V call is TRBV5-5, the J call TRBJ2-1; unclear D gene. Germline V CDR1 and CDR2: SGHKS, YYEKEE (reference sequence). This CDR3 has 12 residues. The ends were cut back, 3 bases at V and 7 bases at J, with 8 bases in the middle. Here the CDR3 reads CASSSPKNEQFF. As DNA, the CDR3 is TGTGCCAGCAGCTCACCCAAGAATGAGCAGTTCTTC. Complete variable domain (other parts from reference TRBV5-5 and TRBJ2-1): DAGVTQSPTHLIKTRGQQVTLRCSPISGHKSVSWYQQVLGQGPQFIFQYYEKEERGRGNFPDRFSARQFPNYSSELNVNALLLGDSALYLCASSSPKNEQFFGPGTRLTVL.

At least ten counts were recorded for this clonotype. The chain carries TRBV28 and TRBJ2-2; the match to TRBD2 covers 11 bases. Germline assignment: CDR1 MDHEN and CDR2 SYDVKM. The CDR3 sequence is 15 residues long. V gave up 3 bases and J gave up 6 bases; unmatched junction bases: 3. The CDR3 DNA sequence: TGTGCCAGCAGTTTGCTAGCGGGAGGCCCCGGGGAGCTGTTTTTT. Protein product: CASSLLAGGPGELFF.

The chain is built from TRBV7-2 and TRBJ2-7; D is perhaps TRBD1 (6 bases). Germline V CDR1 and CDR2: SGHTA, FQGNSA. Trimming cost V 6 bases and J 5 bases, with 17 bases left between them. This CDR3 region has 14 residues. In nucleotides, the CDR3 is TGTGCCAGCAGGGGGAACAGGGAAAGGAACGAGCAGTACTTC. Protein: CASRGNRERNEQYF.

The table lists this clonotype with many counts. The gene calls are TRBV12-3 or TRBV12-4 and TRBJ2-5; 7 bases match TRBD2. J was trimmed by 1 base and V by 6 bases; bases with no gene match: 2. The CDR3 has 13 residues. CDR3 coding DNA: TGTGCCAGCAGGGCGGGAGCCCAAGAGACCCAGTACTTC. Amino acid sequence: CASRAGAQETQYF.

This clonotype was picked up many times. The chain joins TRBV28 to TRBJ2-7; D is ambiguous. Germline V gives CDR1 MDHEN, CDR2 SYDVKM. This CDR3 is 14 amino acids long. V gave up 6 bases and J gave up 1 base, with 13 bases separating them. The CDR3 sequence: CASSLPGISYEQYF. As DNA, the CDR3 is TGTGCCAGCAGCTTACCCGGAATTTCCTACGAGCAGTACTTC.

This clonotype was counted ten times or more. The CDR3 region has the DNA TGTGCCAGCAGTACTACTAGCGGGAGGGTAGCCGGGGAGCTGTTTTTT. Its protein product is CASSTTSGRVAGELFF. This rearrangement joins TRBV6-1 to TRBJ2-2; 13 bases map to TRBD2. The length of the CDR3 is 16 residues. V gave up 5 bases and J gave up 6 bases; unmatched junction bases: 6. Germline V gene data show CDR1 as MNHNS and CDR2 as SASEGT.

The rearrangement links TRBV4-1 to TRBJ2-7; D is undetermined. There are 12 residues in the CDR3. Trimming removed 0 bases at V and 13 bases at J, with 13 bases between. CDR1 MGHRA and CDR2 YSYEKL come from the germline V gene. The CDR3 region has the DNA TGCGCCAGCAGCCAAGATCTCACCTATCTCTACTTC. Protein product: CASSQDLTYLYF.

This clonotype appeared many times. The chain carries TRBV7-2 and TRBJ1-1, with 7 nucleotides matching TRBD1. CDR3 length equals 14 residues. The germline V gene encodes CDR1 SGHTA and CDR2 FQGNSA. V was clipped by 7 bases and J by 0 bases; unmatched bases: 5. The CDR3 DNA reads TGTGCCAGCAACGTACAGGGGCTGAACACTGAAGCTTTCTTT. Translating it yields CASNVQGLNTEAFF.

The J gene is TRBJ2-7, the V gene TRBV20-1, with TRBD2 matching over 7 bases. This CDR3 is 13 amino acids long. Germline V gene lookup returns CDR1 DFQATT and CDR2 SNEGSKA (reference sequence). The V segment lost 4 bases and the J segment 4 bases; nucleotides outside the gene matches: 7. The CDR3 loop reads CSAIRGGPYEQYF. The CDR3 DNA reads as TGCAGTGCTATTAGGGGAGGGCCTTACGAGCAGTACTTC.

The table lists this clonotype with a few counts. The chain employs TRBV9 and TRBJ2-2; 9 bases are a match to TRBD2. Germline CDR1 is SGDLS and CDR2 is YYNGEE. V was pared by 0 bases and J by 4 bases, with 7 bases of the junction left unmatched. CDR3 length: 17 residues. Here the CDR3 DNA reads TGTGCCAGCAGCGTAGAGGGCGGGAGGGCCCCCACCGGGGAGCTGTTTTTT. This gives the protein CASSVEGGRAPTGELFF.

V gene TRBV30 combines with J gene TRBJ2-7; unclear D gene. The CDR3 runs to 14 residues. Germline V gene data show CDR1 as GTSNPN and CDR2 as SVGIG (reference sequence). V lost 0 bases and J 2 bases, leaving 11 bases between the germline ends. The CDR3 protein is CAWSVHRITYEQYF. DNA of the CDR3: TGTGCCTGGAGTGTACACAGAATAACCTACGAGCAGTACTTC.

This clonotype occurred a few times. The chain employs TRBV27 and TRBJ2-5, with TRBD2 matching over 11 bases. The CDR3 is 19 amino acids. Trimming at V came to 5 bases and at J to 2 bases, leaving 16 bases not matched to a gene. In germline, CDR1 is MNHEY, CDR2 SMNVEV (reference sequence). CDR3 DNA: TGTGCCAGCAGTCCTTACCTGGGGGTAGCGGGAGGGTTACAAGAGACCCAGTACTTC. Translated: CASSPYLGVAGGLQETQYF.

This clonotype was observed once. The genes are TRBV7-9 and TRBJ2-5; D gene unclear. The V and J ends lost 3 bases and 4 bases respectively, with 9 bases between them. Per the germline V gene, CDR1 is SEHNR and CDR2 is FQNEAQ (reference sequence). This CDR3 region has 13 residues. CDR3 sequence reads: CASSLLPLETQYF. For the CDR3, the DNA is TGTGCCAGCAGCTTGCTCCCATTAGAGACCCAGTACTTC.

CDR3 sequence: CASSEGQAYEQYF. CDR3 DNA sequence: TGTGCCAGCAGTGAAGGACAAGCCTACGAGCAGTACTTC. The rearrangement links TRBV27 to TRBJ2-7, with D possibly matching TRBD1 (5 bases). Trimming left V 5 bases short and J 2 bases short, with 10 bases between. Looked up from germline, CDR1 is MNHEY and CDR2 is SMNVEV (reference sequence). CDR3 size: 13 residues.

DNA of the CDR3: TGTGCCAGCAGCGTGTTGGGGGCAATAAAAACCTACGAGCAGTACTTC. Translated: CASSVLGAIKTYEQYF. The chain joins TRBV5-5 to TRBJ2-7; maybe TRBD1 (6 bases). V lost 4 bases and J 2 bases, leaving 19 bases between the germline ends. Looked up from germline, CDR1 is SGHKS and CDR2 is YYEKEE (reference sequence). This CDR3 has 16 residues.

A note on this clonotype: A much bigger clone sits one base away, suggesting this may be a read error. The chain employs TRBV15 and TRBJ1-2, with D unresolved. The CDR3 contains 13 residues. Germline CDR1 reads LNHNV; CDR2 reads YYDKDF (reference sequence). Written as DNA, the CDR3 is TGTGCCACCATCAGAGATCGGCTCGTTGGCTACACCTTC. Translated, it gives CATIRDRLVGYTF.

This clonotype occurred many times. The V gene is TRBV12-3 or TRBV12-4, the J gene TRBJ2-7, with TRBD2 identical over 7 bases. The CDR3 has 15 residues. V was pared by 4 bases and J by 5 bases, with 11 bases of the junction left unmatched. CDR3: CASSSRRETVHEQYF. The CDR3 nucleotides read TGTGCCAGCAGTTCACGGCGGGAGACCGTTCACGAGCAGTACTTC.

This clonotype was detected only a few times. V gene TRBV10-3 combines with J gene TRBJ2-2, with D uncertain. V lost 6 bases, J lost 2 bases, and 4 bases lay in between. CDR1 is ENHRY and CDR2 is SYGVKD in the germline V gene. This CDR3 contains 12 residues. In nucleotides, the CDR3 is TGTGCCATCAGCTTAAACACCGGGGAGCTGTTTTTT. Amino acid sequence: CAISLNTGELFF.

Notes on this clonotype: Because the CDR3 is missing its conserved closing phenylalanine or tryptophan, this is likely a read error. V and J are TRBV29-1 and TRBJ2-2, with TRBD1 as a possible D gene (6 bases). Germline assignment: CDR1 SQVTM and CDR2 ANQGSEA. The length of the CDR3 is 12 residues. The CDR3 reads CSAEQGSGELFS. The CDR3 bases are TGCAGCGCTGAACAGGGTTCCGGGGAGCTGTTTTCT.